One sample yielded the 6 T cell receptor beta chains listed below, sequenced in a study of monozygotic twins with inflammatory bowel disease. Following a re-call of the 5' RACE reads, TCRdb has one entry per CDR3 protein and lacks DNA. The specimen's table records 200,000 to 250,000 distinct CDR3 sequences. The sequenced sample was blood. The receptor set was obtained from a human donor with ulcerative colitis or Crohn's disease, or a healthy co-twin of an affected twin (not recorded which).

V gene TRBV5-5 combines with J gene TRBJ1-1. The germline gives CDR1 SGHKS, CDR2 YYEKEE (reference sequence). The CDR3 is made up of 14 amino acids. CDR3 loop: CASSFGTADTEAFF.

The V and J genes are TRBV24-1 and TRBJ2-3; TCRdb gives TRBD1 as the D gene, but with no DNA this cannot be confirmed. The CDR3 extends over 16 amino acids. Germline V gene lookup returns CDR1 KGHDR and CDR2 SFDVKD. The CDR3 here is CATSDRQGDVGDTQYF.

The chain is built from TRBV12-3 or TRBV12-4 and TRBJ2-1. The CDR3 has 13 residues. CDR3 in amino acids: CASSPQAYNEQFF.

The CDR3 reads CASTTGSSYEQYF. The chain combines TRBV5-1 with TRBJ2-7. The CDR3 has 13 residues. Germline V CDR1 and CDR2: SGHRS, YFSETQ.

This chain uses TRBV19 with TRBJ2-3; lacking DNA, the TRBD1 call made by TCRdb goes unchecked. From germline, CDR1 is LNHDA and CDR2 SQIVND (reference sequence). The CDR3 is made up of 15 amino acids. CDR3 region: CASSKETGIKDTQYF.

The CDR3 reads CASSGIEGRFNQPQHF. V gene TRBV2 combines with J gene TRBJ1-5. The germline gives CDR1 SNHLY, CDR2 FYNNEI. This CDR3 contains 16 residues.